These T cell receptor beta chains were read from a single sample in a study of blood T cell repertoires in COVID-19. Measured with immunoSEQ multiplex PCR; TCRdb has only the in-frame clones, and not every one. Of more than 300,000 clones in the sample, approximately 82% were seen once. Material: peripheral blood. All receptors derive from a woman between 45 and 65 years old with acute or convalescent COVID-19. CDR3s include the opening cysteine and the closing phenylalanine or tryptophan. The order of the fields is CDR3 protein, CDR3 DNA, CDR3 length, D gene, V gene, J gene. D genes are given only for firm matches.

CDR3aa: CASSPKRTVSYNEQFF
CDR3nt: TGTGCCAGCAGCCCAAAGAGGACAGTCTCCTACAATGAGCAGTTCTTC
len: 16
d_gene: .
v_gene: TRBV11-2
j_gene: TRBJ2-1

CDR3aa: CASSFGSSYNEQFF
CDR3nt: TGTGCCAGCAGCTTCGGGAGCTCCTACAATGAGCAGTTCTTC
len: 14
d_gene: .
v_gene: TRBV11-2
j_gene: TRBJ2-1

CDR3aa: CASSRSPLQGEAFF
CDR3nt: TGCGCCAGCAGCCGATCACCCCTCCAGGGGGAAGCTTTCTTT
len: 14
d_gene: .
v_gene: TRBV4-1
j_gene: TRBJ1-1

CDR3aa: CASSPRGGLNTEAFF
CDR3nt: TGTGCCAGCAGCCCCCGGGGGGGGTTGAACACTGAAGCTTTCTTT
len: 15
d_gene: .
v_gene: TRBV14
j_gene: TRBJ1-1

CDR3aa: CASSRVAKTNTGELFF
CDR3nt: TGTGCCAGCAGCCGAGTCGCTAAGACGAACACCGGGGAGCTGTTTTTT
len: 16
d_gene: .
v_gene: TRBV7-9
j_gene: TRBJ2-2

CDR3aa: CSASVQPGGLFF
CDR3nt: TGCAGTGCTAGTGTCCAGCCGGGGGGTCTGTTTTTT
len: 12
d_gene: .
v_gene: TRBV20-1
j_gene: TRBJ1-4

CDR3aa: CASSLGRPGELFF
CDR3nt: TGTGCCAGCAGCTTAGGCAGGCCCGGGGAGCTGTTTTTT
len: 13
d_gene: .
v_gene: TRBV7-2
j_gene: TRBJ2-2

CDR3aa: CASSRGGYNEKLFF
CDR3nt: TGTGCCAGCAGCCGGGGGGGTTATAATGAAAAACTGTTTTTT
len: 14
d_gene: .
v_gene: TRBV27
j_gene: TRBJ1-4

CDR3aa: CASSLTGLTGELFF
CDR3nt: TGTGCCAGCAGCTTAACGGGGCTTACCGGGGAGCTGTTTTTT
len: 14
d_gene: .
v_gene: TRBV7-3
j_gene: TRBJ2-2

CDR3aa: CASSISVNTEAFF
CDR3nt: TGTGCCAGTAGTATTTCGGTAAACACTGAAGCTTTCTTT
len: 13
d_gene: .
v_gene: TRBV19
j_gene: TRBJ1-1

CDR3aa: CASSPQGQLNTEAFF
CDR3nt: TGTGCCAGCAGCCCCCAGGGACAGTTAAACACTGAAGCTTTCTTT
len: 15
d_gene: TRBD1
v_gene: TRBV11-2
j_gene: TRBJ1-1

CDR3aa: CASSENRGKGYTF
CDR3nt: TGTGCCAGCAGTGAAAACAGGGGGAAGGGCTACACCTTC
len: 13
d_gene: TRBD1
v_gene: TRBV6-1
j_gene: TRBJ1-2